Listed below are T cell receptor beta chains from one sample, sequenced in a study of T-cell memory formation after mild COVID-19. MiXCR, run by TCRdb on the 5' RACE reads, gives a single entry per CDR3 protein. This sample has hundreds of thousands of distinct CDR3 sequences; 20% to 25% occur once, and the top ten carry over 20%. Sequencing was performed on PBMCs or a T cell subset sorted from them (not recorded which). These receptors originate from a man aged 18 to 30 who had mild COVID-19 (a few samples of this study predate the infection). Cell type and time point are not known. CDR3s include the opening cysteine and the closing phenylalanine or tryptophan. Each record gives: clone size, V gene, D gene, J gene, CDR3 DNA, CDR3 protein. D genes are given only for firm matches. Only some rows state a clone size, as once, few, many or a class for expanded clones.

NA	TRBV29-1	NA	TRBJ2-3	TGCAGCGTCCTCGGGGCTGGGGGGGATACGCAGTATTTT	CSVLGAGGDTQYF
NA	TRBV18	NA	TRBJ1-1	TGTGCCAGCTCCCGTGACATTAACACTGAAGCTTTCTTT	CASSRDINTEAFF
few	TRBV7-2	TRBD2	TRBJ2-2	TGTGCCAGCAGCTTAGTCCTAGCGGGGGGCCCTCCGAACACCGGGGAGCTGTTTTTT	CASSLVLAGGPPNTGELFF
NA	TRBV12-3/TRBV12-4	NA	TRBJ2-7	TGTGCCAGCAGCCGGACAGATAACCCCTACGAGCAGTACTTC	CASSRTDNPYEQYF
NA	TRBV7-2	NA	TRBJ2-3	TGTGCCAGCAGCCCGGGCGGACAGAACACAGATACGCAGTATTTT	CASSPGGQNTDTQYF
few	TRBV6-5	NA	TRBJ1-1	TGTGCCAGCAGGCAGGGGTTTGCCACTGAAGCTTTCTTT	CASRQGFATEAFF
many	TRBV20-1	NA	TRBJ2-1	TGCAGTGCTTCGGCGGGCTACAATGAGCAGTTCTTC	CSASAGYNEQFF
NA	TRBV5-1	NA	TRBJ1-2	TGCGCCAGCAGCTTGTCAAATACTTTACTCACTACCTATGGCTACACCTTC	CASSLSNTLLTTYGYTF
NA	TRBV18	NA	TRBJ1-1	TGTGCCAGCTCACCCGCGGCTGAAGCTTTCTTT	CASSPAAEAFF
NA	TRBV12-3/TRBV12-4	TRBD2	TRBJ2-3	TGTGCCAGCAACCTAGCGGGGGGGCCGGATACGCAGTATTTT	CASNLAGGPDTQYF
few	TRBV6-2/TRBV6-3	NA	TRBJ2-1	TGTGCCAGCAGCTGGGGCTCCTACAATGAGCAGTTCTTC	CASSWGSYNEQFF
NA	TRBV4-2	NA	TRBJ1-2	TGTGCCAGCAGCCAAGAGAGAGGGCTAGACCAGTTTAACTATGGCTACACCTTC	CASSQERGLDQFNYGYTF
few	TRBV30	TRBD2	TRBJ2-1	TGTGCCTGGGAGCGGGGGCCGGGGTTTTCCGAGCAGTTCTTC	CAWERGPGFSEQFF
few	TRBV27	TRBD2	TRBJ2-3	TGTGCCAGCAGTTTAATAGCGGGGGGGCCAGATACGCAGTATTTT	CASSLIAGGPDTQYF
few	TRBV6-5	NA	TRBJ2-7	TGTGCCAGCAGTTACTCGCGACGGGGACGCTACTACGAGCAGTACTTC	CASSYSRRGRYYEQYF
few	TRBV28	NA	TRBJ2-5	TGTGCCAGCAGTTTATGGGGGACCCAGTACTTC	CASSLWGTQYF
NA	TRBV6-5	NA	TRBJ1-6	TGTGCCAGCAGCACCCTCGTGCAGGGGTTTGCACCCCTCCACTTT	CASSTLVQGFAPLHF
NA	TRBV25-1	NA	TRBJ2-2	TGTGCCAGCAGTGAACCCGGGCCCCACACCGGGGAGCTGTTTTTT	CASSEPGPHTGELFF
few	TRBV4-2	TRBD1	TRBJ2-2	TGTGCCAGCAGCCAGGGGACAGGGATCAACACCGGGGAGCTGTTTTTT	CASSQGTGINTGELFF
NA	TRBV6-2/TRBV6-3	NA	TRBJ2-5	TGTGCCAGCAGTTATTACGAGACCCAGTACTTC	CASSYYETQYF
few	TRBV7-9	TRBD1	TRBJ2-1	TGTGCCAGCACAGGGACAGGGCGCAATGAGCAGTTCTTC	CASTGTGRNEQFF
few	TRBV12-3/TRBV12-4	TRBD2	TRBJ2-1	TGTGCCAGCAGTTTAGCAGGGACTAACTCCTACAATGAGCAGTTCTTC	CASSLAGTNSYNEQFF
few	TRBV12-3/TRBV12-4	NA	TRBJ1-3	TGTGCCAGCATGGAGGTTCCTGGAAACACCATATATTTT	CASMEVPGNTIYF
few	TRBV27	NA	TRBJ2-3	TGTGCCAGCAGCTCCCTGGGGCATCGTAGCACAGATACGCAGTATTTT	CASSSLGHRSTDTQYF
NA	TRBV2	NA	TRBJ1-6	TGTGCCAGCAGTGGAGAGGGGAGTAATTCACCCCTCCACTTT	CASSGEGSNSPLHF
many	TRBV6-2/TRBV6-3	NA	TRBJ2-1	TGTGCCAGCGTTCTCAGCTCCTACAATGAGCAGTTCTTC	CASVLSSYNEQFF
NA	TRBV20-1	NA	TRBJ1-1	TGCAGTGCTAGTATCGGGGACACTGAAGCTTTCTTT	CSASIGDTEAFF
NA	TRBV20-1	NA	TRBJ2-5	TGCAGTGCTAGAGGAAGGCGGGGAGACCAGTACTTC	CSARGRRGDQYF
NA	TRBV7-8	TRBD2	TRBJ2-7	TGTGCCAGCAGCTTTGCCAGAGGCTCGGGACTAGCGGGGCGAGCGGACTACGAGCAGTACTTC	CASSFARGSGLAGRADYEQYF
NA	TRBV6-6	TRBD2	TRBJ2-5	TGTGCCAGCAGGGGGACTAGCGGAACCCAGTACTTC	CASRGTSGTQYF
NA	TRBV5-1	NA	TRBJ1-2	TGCGCCAGCAAATCAAAGACCGGGACCGACGCCTCGGGGAACACCTTC	CASKSKTGTDASGNTF
NA	TRBV5-1	NA	TRBJ1-2	TGCGCCAGCAGCTCGCTATCGAAAAGGAGTACTAACTATGGCTACACCTTC	CASSSLSKRSTNYGYTF
few	TRBV24-1	TRBD1	TRBJ2-2	TGTGCCACCAGTGAGGGGGACAGGGGGGCCGCGACCGGGGAGCTGTTTTTT	CATSEGDRGAATGELFF
few	TRBV7-2	NA	TRBJ2-7	TGTGCCAGCAGCTTTTCCGGGATGGTCGAGCAGTACTTC	CASSFSGMVEQYF
NA	TRBV28	TRBD1	TRBJ2-1	TGTGCCAGCAGCAATACAGGACAGGGCAATGAGCAGTTCTTC	CASSNTGQGNEQFF
NA	TRBV27	TRBD2	TRBJ2-3	TGTGCCAGCAGCGGCGGGGGGCGGACAGATACGCAGTATTTT	CASSGGGRTDTQYF
few	TRBV4-2	TRBD2	TRBJ2-2	TGTGCCAGCAGCTCAGACCGACTAGCGGGGGGGCCCGGGGAGCTGTTTTTT	CASSSDRLAGGPGELFF
few	TRBV7-2	TRBD2	TRBJ2-5	TGTGCCAGCAGCTTTGGAGCGGGGAGGGCGGAGACCCAGTACTTC	CASSFGAGRAETQYF
NA	TRBV7-9	NA	TRBJ2-1	TGTGCCAGCACTAAGCGGTACAATGAGCAGTTCTTC	CASTKRYNEQFF
NA	TRBV4-3	NA	TRBJ2-2	TGCGCCAGCAGCCAAGACTGGGGGAGGACCGGGGAGCTGTTTTTT	CASSQDWGRTGELFF
NA	TRBV4-1	NA	TRBJ2-2	TGCGCCAGCAGCCACCTGGGGGGCACCGGGGAGCTGTTTTTT	CASSHLGGTGELFF
few	TRBV11-3	NA	TRBJ2-1	TGTGCCAGCAGTATTCGGGCGCAGAGCTCCTACAATGAGCAGTTCTTC	CASSIRAQSSYNEQFF
NA	TRBV30	NA	TRBJ2-7	TGTGCCTGGAGTGCAGAAGACTACTCATACATATACGAGCAGTACTTC	CAWSAEDYSYIYEQYF
NA	TRBV7-9	NA	TRBJ2-2	TGTGCCAGCAGCTTCTTACGGGACGAGCTGTTTTTT	CASSFLRDELFF
few	TRBV12-3/TRBV12-4	TRBD2	TRBJ2-3	TGTGCCAGCAGTTTCGGACTAGCCCAGGAGTATTTT	CASSFGLAQEYF
few	TRBV7-2	NA	TRBJ1-1	TGTGCCAGCAGCTACCCGACCAGAGAAGCTTTCTTT	CASSYPTREAFF
few	TRBV18	NA	TRBJ1-2	TGTGCCAGCTCCCCACGGGGCACAGGGATTAGGGATGGCTACACCTTC	CASSPRGTGIRDGYTF
NA	TRBV4-3	NA	TRBJ2-2	TGCGCCAGCAGCCACAACAGGGCGGGCGGGGAGCTGTTTTTT	CASSHNRAGGELFF
many	TRBV29-1	NA	TRBJ1-1	TGCAGCGGGATGGACACTGAAGCTTTCTTT	CSGMDTEAFF
NA	TRBV19	NA	TRBJ2-5	TGTGCCAGTAGTCCCCGGGGCCCCCAATCCGGAGAGACCCAGTACTTC	CASSPRGPQSGETQYF
NA	TRBV27	NA	TRBJ2-5	TGTGCCAGCAGACCTCGGTGGAACCAAGAGACCCAGTACTTC	CASRPRWNQETQYF
NA	TRBV7-6	NA	TRBJ2-3	TGTGCCAGCAGCTTCATCACCACAGATACGCAGTATTTT	CASSFITTDTQYF
NA	TRBV9	NA	TRBJ2-2	TGTGCCAGCAGCGTAAGTGGGACTGGAATCTCTACCGGGGAGCTGTTTTTT	CASSVSGTGISTGELFF
few	TRBV2	TRBD1	TRBJ2-3	TGTGCCAGCATGTGGGGGGACAGGGATACAGATACGCAGTATTTT	CASMWGDRDTDTQYF
few	TRBV5-1	TRBD1	TRBJ2-7	TGCGCCAGCAGCTTAGGGACAGGGGACGACGAGCAGTACTTC	CASSLGTGDDEQYF